The 27 T cell receptor beta chains given below trace back to one sample, sequenced in a study of Ad26.COV2.S vaccination and SARS-CoV-2 variants. Assay used: immunoSEQ multiplex PCR; TCRdb lists only in-frame clones, some missing. The data contain about 350,000 clones, around 89% of them singletons. As for treatment: about 20 received Ad26.COV2.S at low or high dose, single or two shots; about 5 received placebo; per-sample allocation not given. Samples were taken on day 63 after the first vaccine or placebo injection. The material was peripheral blood, obtained in a trial of Ad26.COV2.S vaccine versus placebo. These receptors were taken from a person aged 18 to 65 who received the Ad26.COV2.S COVID-19 vaccine or a placebo.

The CDR3 DNA reads TGTGCCAGCAGCCGGGAAGGGCGCTACTATGGCTACACCTTC. Its protein product is CASSREGRYYGYTF. V and J are TRBV7-9 and TRBJ1-2; no reliable D call. This CDR3 comprises 14 residues. Germline-derived CDR1 and CDR2 are SEHNR and FQNEAQ (reference sequence). V was pared by 5 bases and J by 3 bases, with 13 bases between.

The chain recombines TRBV7-2 with TRBJ1-1, with 9 nucleotides matching TRBD1. This CDR3 has 17 residues. With V trimmed by 4 bases and J by 4 bases, 13 bases remained unmatched. Germline CDR1 reads SGHTA; CDR2 reads FQGNSA. CDR3 nucleotide sequence: TGTGCCAGCAGCTATAACCGTAAGACAGGGGGAGGCACTGAAGCTTTCTTT. This codes for CASSYNRKTGGGTEAFF.

The V gene is TRBV7-3, the J gene TRBJ2-3; D is ambiguous. The CDR3 extends over 17 amino acids. V lost 3 bases, J lost 2 bases, and 18 bases lay in between. Germline V gene lookup returns CDR1 SGHTA and CDR2 FQGTGA. CDR3 nucleotides: TGTGCCAGCAGCTTCGGACGCAGCACGTCGTACACAGATACGCAGTATTTT. The encoded protein is CASSFGRSTSYTDTQYF. Full variable domain (outside the CDR3, taken from reference TRBV7-3 and TRBJ2-3): GAGVSQTPSNKVTEKGKYVELRCDPISGHTALYWYRQSLGQGPEFLIYFQGTGAADDSGLPNDRFFAVRPEGSVSTLKIQRTERGDSAVYLCASSFGRSTSYTDTQYFGPGTRLTVL.

The chain couples TRBV27 to TRBJ1-6, with D unclear. There are 13 residues in the CDR3. Trimming stripped 5 bases from V and 7 bases from J, with 9 bases between. Germline CDR1 reads MNHEY; CDR2 reads SMNVEV (reference sequence). The CDR3 loop is CASSNSLNSPLHF. In DNA form, the CDR3 reads TGTGCCAGCAGTAACTCACTGAATTCACCCCTCCACTTT.

The chain couples TRBV19 to TRBJ2-5; TRBD1 aligns across 12 bases. Germline V gene data show CDR1 as LNHDA and CDR2 as SQIVND (reference sequence). The CDR3 covers 15 residues. With V trimmed by 3 bases and J by 5 bases, 4 bases remained unmatched. The CDR3 DNA reads TGTGCCAGTAGTATTTGGGACAGGGGGCTGGAGACCCAGTACTTC. Protein sequence: CASSIWDRGLETQYF. The full variable domain, completed using reference TRBV19 and TRBJ2-5, is DGGITQSPKYLFRKEGQNVTLSCEQNLNHDAMYWYRQDPGQGLRLIYYSQIVNDFQKGDIAEGYSVSREKKESFPLTVTSAQKNPTAFYLCASSIWDRGLETQYFGPGTRLLVL.

The chain employs TRBV4-2 and TRBJ2-7, with D perhaps TRBD1 (5 bases). The CDR3 runs to 15 residues. V shed 1 base and J shed 2 bases, with 12 bases lying between them. Germline CDR1 and CDR2: LGHNA and YNFKEQ. The CDR3 loop is CASSQGQGGPYEQYF. The CDR3 bases are TGTGCCAGCAGCCAAGGGCAGGGTGGGCCCTACGAGCAGTACTTC.

The chain recombines TRBV15 with TRBJ2-7; D is possibly TRBD2 (5 bases). This CDR3 has 16 amino acids. The V and J ends lost 0 bases and 0 bases respectively, with 12 bases between them. Germline CDR1 reads LNHNV; CDR2 reads YYDKDF (reference sequence). The CDR3 DNA is TGTGCCACCAGCAGAGACCCAGCGGTGCCCTCCTACGAGCAGTACTTC. Translation: CATSRDPAVPSYEQYF.

The rearrangement uses TRBV7-2 and TRBJ2-1; D perhaps matches TRBD1 (5 bases). In germline, CDR1 is SGHTA, CDR2 FQGNSA. V lost 5 bases and J 1 base, leaving 15 bases between the germline ends. The length of the CDR3 is 16 residues. The CDR3 here is CASSNRGTPSYNEQFF. In DNA, the CDR3 is TGTGCCAGCAGCAATAGGGGTACTCCTTCCTACAATGAGCAGTTCTTC.

This clone came up a few times. The J gene is TRBJ2-5, the V gene TRBV28; D is unresolved. Germline lookup yields CDR1 MDHEN and CDR2 SYDVKM. The V end lost 3 bases, the J end lost 5 bases, and 1 base lay between the germline ends. This CDR3 is built from 10 residues. CDR3 amino acids: CASSLETQYF. CDR3 sequence (DNA): TGTGCCAGCAGTTTGGAGACCCAGTACTTC.

This chain connects TRBV19 to TRBJ2-5, with D tentatively TRBD1 or TRBD2 (5 bases each). The germline V gene has CDR1 LNHDA and CDR2 SQIVND (reference sequence). V gave up 4 bases and J gave up 4 bases, with 10 bases separating them. CDR3 length: 13 amino acids. The DNA of the CDR3 is TGTGCCAGTAGTAAGGGACGGGCAGAGACCCAGTACTTC. Residues: CASSKGRAETQYF.

The chain recombines TRBV7-2 with TRBJ2-7; maybe TRBD2 (5 bases). There are 14 residues in the CDR3. CDR1 SGHTA and CDR2 FQGNSA come from the germline V gene. V lost 4 bases, J lost 0 bases, and 10 bases lay in between. The CDR3 loop is CASSYGLSSYEQYF. Written as DNA, the CDR3 is TGTGCCAGCAGCTATGGACTCAGCTCCTACGAGCAGTACTTC.

Note on this clone: Other DNA sequences from this sample encode an identical CDR3 as well. The chain links TRBV7-9 to TRBJ2-7; D not certain. Trimming took off 3 bases at V and 1 base at J, with 7 bases between the two ends. Germline-derived CDR1 and CDR2 are SEHNR and FQNEAQ (reference sequence). The CDR3 has 13 residues. CDR3 sequence reads: CASSLDGSYEQYF. The CDR3 coding sequence is TGTGCCAGCAGCTTGGACGGATCCTACGAGCAGTACTTC.

The V gene is TRBV9, the J gene TRBJ2-1; D ambiguous. The germline gives CDR1 SGDLS, CDR2 YYNGEE. V was cut by 0 bases and J by 5 bases, with 3 bases left in between. CDR3 length: 12 residues. The CDR3 spells CASSVGDNEQFF. The CDR3 DNA sequence: TGTGCCAGCAGCGTAGGGGACAATGAGCAGTTCTTC. Full variable domain (missing parts from reference TRBV9 and TRBJ2-1): DSGVTQTPKHLITATGQRVTLRCSPRSGDLSVYWYQQSLDQGLQFLIQYYNGEERAKGNILERFSAQQFPDLHSELNLSSLELGDSALYFCASSVGDNEQFFGPGTRLTVL.

The rearrangement uses TRBV7-9 and TRBJ2-7; TRBD2 matches at 11 bases. The CDR3 covers 16 residues. Looked up from germline, CDR1 is SEHNR and CDR2 is FQNEAQ (reference sequence). V was clipped by 5 bases and J by 5 bases; unmatched bases: 11. The CDR3 DNA sequence: TGTGCCAGCAGCCCCAGCCCACTAGCGGGAGAGGACGAGCAGTACTTC. As protein: CASSPSPLAGEDEQYF.

This chain connects TRBV7-2 to TRBJ1-1; no clear D gene. The CDR3 has 13 residues. Trimming left V 5 bases short and J 8 bases short, with 15 bases between. Germline values: CDR1 SGHTA, CDR2 FQGNSA. In DNA, the CDR3 is TGTGCCAGCAGCCACGCCCGGGGAACCGAAGCTTTCTTT. Translating gives CASSHARGTEAFF.

V gene TRBV2 combines with J gene TRBJ1-4; no definite D call. The CDR3 has 14 residues. Trimming shortened V by 6 bases and J by 5 bases, and 13 bases separated the two germline ends. The germline V gene has CDR1 SNHLY and CDR2 FYNNEI. The CDR3 loop reads CASRVSTGNEKLFF. The CDR3 nucleotides are TGTGCCAGCAGGGTCAGCACGGGGAATGAAAAACTGTTTTTT.

The chain couples TRBV20-1 to TRBJ2-5; a possible D gene is TRBD2 (5 bases). Germline V CDR1 and CDR2: DFQATT, SNEGSKA (reference sequence). Between the trimmed V and J ends, which lost 5 bases and 5 bases, there was a span of 9 bases. The CDR3 is made up of 11 amino acids. CDR3 nucleotides: TGCAGTGCTGAGAGGGAGGAGACCCAGTACTTC. Protein product: CSAEREETQYF.

This clone came up a few times. The gene calls are TRBV29-1 and TRBJ2-2; D possibly corresponds to TRBD2 (5 bases). The CDR3 covers 13 residues. The germline CDR1 and CDR2 sequences are SQVTM and ANQGSEA. V was cut by 5 bases and J by 1 base, with 8 bases left in between. CDR3 sequence reads: CSVQAGNTGELFF. CDR3 nucleotide sequence: TGCAGCGTTCAGGCGGGGAACACCGGGGAGCTGTTTTTT.

The rearrangement joins TRBV20-1 to TRBJ2-7, with TRBD2 matching 12 bases. J was trimmed by 4 bases and V by 3 bases; bases with no gene match: 7. The germline V gene encodes CDR1 DFQATT and CDR2 SNEGSKA (reference sequence). The CDR3 sequence is 15 residues long. The CDR3 bases are TGCAGTGCTAGTTTCCCTAGCGGGAGGGTTTACGAGCAGTACTTC. Protein product: CSASFPSGRVYEQYF.

The CDR3 bases are TGCGCCAGCGCCACGGGATCCCAAGAGACCCAGTACTTC. It translates to CASATGSQETQYF. The chain joins TRBV5-1 to TRBJ2-5; D may be TRBD2 (5 bases). The V gene lost 7 bases and the J gene lost 1 base, with 11 bases spanning the gap. The CDR3 has 13 residues. Per the germline V gene, CDR1 is SGHRS and CDR2 is YFSETQ.

The J gene is TRBJ1-1, the V gene TRBV6-5; D uncertain. With 5 bases removed from V and 5 bases from J, the gap between germline ends came to 15 bases. Per the germline V gene, CDR1 is MNHEY and CDR2 is SVGAGI. The CDR3 spans 14 residues. The CDR3 DNA reads as TGTGCCAGCAGTCAAACACCGAGTGGGACTGAAGCTTTCTTT. This encodes CASSQTPSGTEAFF.

V is TRBV6-5 and J is TRBJ2-1, with D tentatively TRBD2 (5 bases). The CDR3 is 15 residues long. The V gene's germline CDR1 is MNHEY and CDR2 SVGAGI. V lost 0 bases, J lost 6 bases, and 12 bases lay in between. The chain's CDR3 is CASSYSPGYSNEQFF. The CDR3 DNA is TGTGCCAGCAGTTACTCCCCGGGATACAGCAATGAGCAGTTCTTC.

This chain connects TRBV18 to TRBJ1-4; a possible D gene is TRBD1 (6 bases). CDR3 size: 17 residues. Per the germline V gene, CDR1 is KGHSH and CDR2 is LQKENI. V shed 2 bases and J shed 2 bases, with 15 bases lying between them. The chain's CDR3 is CASSPYIGGGTNEKLFF. CDR3 in DNA: TGTGCCAGCTCACCATACATTGGAGGGGGTACTAATGAAAAACTGTTTTTT.

V is TRBV4-1 and J is TRBJ2-3, with 11 positions matching TRBD1. Germline V CDR1 and CDR2: MGHRA, YSYEKL. The length of the CDR3 is 17 residues. J was trimmed by 4 bases and V by 2 bases; bases with no gene match: 8. CDR3 protein: CASSQRGGTGGADTQYF. DNA of the CDR3: TGCGCCAGCAGCCAAAGAGGCGGGACAGGGGGAGCAGATACGCAGTATTTT.

V and J are TRBV3-1 (or the pseudogene TRBV3-2) and TRBJ1-4; D is undetermined. Per germline, CDR1 LGHDT and CDR2 YNNKEL (reference sequence). This CDR3 has 15 amino acids. Trimming took off 1 base at V and 8 bases at J, with 14 bases between the two ends. CDR3 DNA sequence: TGTGCCAGCAGCCAAGCGCCGGATCGTTTGGAAAAACTGTTTTTT. The encoded protein is CASSQAPDRLEKLFF.

The V and J genes are TRBV7-9 and TRBJ2-7; D is undetermined. The germline V gene encodes CDR1 SEHNR and CDR2 FQNEAQ (reference sequence). V was trimmed by 5 bases and J by 5 bases, leaving 19 bases between them. This CDR3 comprises 15 residues. CDR3 region: CASSQGPNPTNEQYF. Written as DNA, the CDR3 is TGTGCCAGCAGCCAAGGGCCGAATCCCACCAACGAGCAGTACTTC.

J is TRBJ2-7 and V is TRBV3-1 (or the pseudogene TRBV3-2); D unclear. This CDR3 region has 12 residues. Trimming removed 4 bases from V and 3 bases from J, with 7 bases in between. Germline V gene data show CDR1 as LGHDT and CDR2 as YNNKEL (reference sequence). CDR3 bases: TGTGCCAGCAGCCCCACAGACTACGAGCAGTACTTC. This codes for CASSPTDYEQYF.